These 32 T cell receptor beta chains were sequenced from one sample in a study of technical replicates of blood from several donors. This table comes from immunoSEQ multiplex PCR, and its TCRdb copy is limited to in-frame clones, with some not included. This sample has some 74,000 clones, with 89% found just once. The sequencing input was T cells isolated from PBMCs. These receptors were obtained from a human donor in good health.

CDR3 nucleotide sequence: TGTGCCACCAGCAGAGAGTATGGAGGGATCGGGGAGCTGTTTTTT. Translation: CATSREYGGIGELFF. The gene calls are TRBV15 and TRBJ2-2, with a tentative D call TRBD2 (6 bases). The CDR3 spans 15 residues. Germline lookup yields CDR1 LNHNV and CDR2 YYDKDF (reference sequence). Trimming removed 0 bases at V and 7 bases at J, with 12 bases between. Full variable domain (missing parts from reference TRBV15 and TRBJ2-2): DAMVIQNPRYQVTQFGKPVTLSCSQTLNHNVMYWYQQKSSQAPKLLFHYYDKDFNNEADTPDNFQSRRPNTSFCFLDIRSPGLGDTAMYLCATSREYGGIGELFFGEGSRLTVL.

In regard to this clone: Additional DNA sequences in this sample encode the identical CDR3. The rearrangement links TRBV9 to TRBJ2-3; D is ambiguous. CDR1 SGDLS and CDR2 YYNGEE come from the germline V gene. The CDR3 has 13 amino acids. V lost 0 bases, J lost 1 base, and 3 bases lay in between. The CDR3 nucleotides read TGTGCCAGCAGCGTAGTAGGCACAGATACGCAGTATTTT. Translating it yields CASSVVGTDTQYF.

This chain links TRBV7-4 with TRBJ1-4; 7 bases are a match to TRBD1. The CDR3 runs to 14 residues. Per the germline V gene, CDR1 is SGHVT and CDR2 is SQSDAQ. The junction had 6 bases not matched to a gene; V was cut back by 3 bases and J by 8 bases. The CDR3 reads CASSLQGGWEKLFF. The CDR3 bases are TGTGCCAGCAGCTTGCAGGGGGGATGGGAAAAACTGTTTTTT. The entire variable domain, with the rest obtained from reference TRBV7-4 and TRBJ1-4, is as follows: GAGVSQSPRYKVAKRGRDVALRCDSISGHVTLYWYRQTLGQGSEVLTYSQSDAQRDKSGRPSGRFSAERPERSVSTLKIQRTEQGDSAVYLCASSLQGGWEKLFFGSGTQLSVL.

The chain combines TRBV6-6 with TRBJ1-2, with D perhaps TRBD1 (6 bases). The CDR3 length is 13 residues. Trimming removed 6 bases at V and 4 bases at J, with 12 bases between. Germline V lookup: CDR1 MNHNY, CDR2 SVGAGI (reference sequence). DNA for the CDR3: TGTGCCAGCAGACCCGACAGGCTCTATGGCTACACCTTC. Protein sequence: CASRPDRLYGYTF.

The CDR3 coding sequence is TGTGCCAGCAGCTTTGGGGCGAGTTCGGACCCTATTAACATTCAGTACTTC. This gives the protein CASSFGASSDPINIQYF. The gene calls are TRBV5-4 and TRBJ2-4, with D possibly being TRBD1 (5 bases). This CDR3 spans 17 amino acids. V lost 2 bases and J 7 bases, leaving 22 bases between the germline ends. The germline gives CDR1 SGHNT, CDR2 YYREEE (reference sequence).

The rearrangement joins TRBV19 to TRBJ2-6, with TRBD1 identical over 7 bases. From germline, CDR1 is LNHDA and CDR2 SQIVND (reference sequence). Germline trimming cut 8 bases from V and 2 bases from J; bases unmatched to any gene: 3. The CDR3 is made up of 14 amino acids. The CDR3 loop is CASRTGAGANVLTF. In nucleotides, the CDR3 is TGTGCCAGTCGTACAGGGGCTGGGGCCAACGTCCTGACTTTC.

The genes are TRBV19 and TRBJ1-1; tentative D call: TRBD1 (6 bases). Germline assignment: CDR1 LNHDA and CDR2 SQIVND (reference sequence). The CDR3 spans 18 residues. V was shortened by 1 base and J by 1 base, with 19 bases between the two germline ends. The CDR3 reads CASSIVMQFRRGNTEAFF. DNA of the CDR3: TGTGCCAGTAGTATAGTTATGCAATTTCGCAGGGGGAACACTGAAGCTTTCTTT.

The rearrangement links TRBV10-2 to TRBJ2-1; no reliable D call. Trimming cost V 8 bases and J 7 bases, with 15 bases left between them. This CDR3 is 13 amino acids long. Germline loops: CDR1 WSHSY, CDR2 SAAADI. DNA of the CDR3: TGCGCCAGCGTTTATCGGAGTATTAATGAGCAGTTCTTC. Its protein product is CASVYRSINEQFF.

V and J are TRBV10-3 and TRBJ2-7; 8 bases fit TRBD1. The V gene's germline CDR1 is ENHRY and CDR2 SYGVKD. The CDR3 length is 15 residues. J lost 1 base, V lost 2 bases, and 4 bases had no gene match. CDR3 nucleotides: TGTGCCATCAGTGAGGGAGGGACAGGATCCTACGAGCAGTACTTC. This translates into CAISEGGTGSYEQYF.

The V and J genes are TRBV7-3 and TRBJ2-1, with 11 bases lining up with TRBD2. The V and J ends lost 5 bases and 3 bases, in that order; junction bases with no gene match: 3. The CDR3 sequence is 15 residues long. Germline V gene data show CDR1 as SGHTA and CDR2 as FQGTGA. The CDR3 DNA follows: TGTGCCAGCAGCCCAACTAGCGGGAGCTACAATGAGCAGTTCTTC. This gives the protein CASSPTSGSYNEQFF.

The rearrangement links TRBV5-8 to TRBJ2-1; the D gene is possibly TRBD2 (6 bases). V lost 0 bases to trimming and J lost 0 bases, with 10 bases between them. The CDR3 totals 16 residues. Germline CDR1 reads SGHTS; CDR2 reads YDEGEE. Here the CDR3 DNA reads TGTGCCAGCAGCTTGGGTCTGACTAGCTCCTACAATGAGCAGTTCTTC. It translates to CASSLGLTSSYNEQFF.

The J gene is TRBJ2-7, the V gene TRBV7-9, with 9 bases lining up with TRBD2. Germline CDR1 and CDR2: SEHNR and FQNEAQ (reference sequence). Unmatched junction bases numbered 15, after V lost 7 bases and J lost 5 bases. The CDR3 has 16 residues. CDR3 region: CASNLGVSGSFHEQYF. As DNA, the CDR3 is TGTGCCAGCAACCTAGGCGTTAGCGGGAGTTTCCACGAGCAGTACTTC. The full variable domain, its missing parts supplied by reference TRBV7-9 and TRBJ2-7, is DTGVSQNPRHKITKRGQNVTFRCDPISEHNRLYWYRQTLGQGPEFLTYFQNEAQLEKSRLLSDRFSAERPKGSFSTLEIQRTEQGDSAMYLCASNLGVSGSFHEQYFGPGTRLTVT.

CDR3 sequence: CATTPQGSGNNEQFF. Here the CDR3 DNA reads TGTGCCACAACACCTCAGGGAAGCGGGAACAATGAGCAGTTCTTC. The rearrangement uses TRBV19 and TRBJ2-1; 7 nucleotides align to TRBD2. The CDR3 spans 15 residues. Germline assignment: CDR1 LNHDA and CDR2 SQIVND (reference sequence). V shed 10 bases, J shed 5 bases, and the junction held 14 bases outside the gene matches.

This clone has a handful of counts. The genes are TRBV13 and TRBJ1-1; 10 positions agree with TRBD1. CDR1 PRHDT and CDR2 FYEKMQ come from the germline V gene (reference sequence). V was pared by 5 bases and J by 11 bases, with 11 bases of the junction left unmatched. CDR3 length: 14 amino acids. The CDR3 sequence: CASSVMEGQGTAFF. The CDR3 coding sequence is TGTGCCAGCAGCGTCATGGAGGGACAGGGGACCGCTTTCTTT.

This chain uses TRBV6-1 with TRBJ2-3, with D perhaps TRBD2 (6 bases). The CDR3 covers 14 residues. V lost 3 bases to trimming and J lost 0 bases, with 7 bases between them. Germline V gene sequence: CDR1 MNHNS, CDR2 SASEGT. CDR3 sequence: CASSEGGSTDTQYF. Written as DNA, the CDR3 is TGTGCCAGCAGTGAGGGGGGAAGCACAGATACGCAGTATTTT.

This clone was counted once. This rearrangement joins TRBV7-3 to TRBJ2-7, with D perhaps matching TRBD2 (6 bases). The V gene's germline CDR1 is SGHTA and CDR2 FQGTGA. This CDR3 spans 12 amino acids. V was cut by 7 bases and J by 3 bases, with 10 bases left in between. This CDR3 reads CASTPGGYEQYF. DNA of the CDR3: TGTGCCAGCACCCCCGGGGGCTACGAGCAGTACTTC.

The rearrangement links TRBV29-1 to TRBJ2-6, with D possibly TRBD2 on 5 matching bases. V was trimmed by 7 bases and J by 4 bases, leaving 14 bases between them. The CDR3 has 14 amino acids. Germline assignment: CDR1 SQVTM and CDR2 ANQGSEA. The DNA of the CDR3 is TGCAGCGCCAGCCCGGGGATAGGGGCCAACGTCCTGACTTTC. Its translation is CSASPGIGANVLTF.

J is TRBJ2-3 and V is TRBV6-1; D call uncertain. Germline V gene data show CDR1 as MNHNS and CDR2 as SASEGT. The CDR3 is made up of 11 amino acids. Trimming took 6 bases from V and 6 from J, leaving 7 bases between them. In DNA, the CDR3 is TGTGCCAGCAGCTTCGGGGATACGCAGTATTTT. Translation gives CASSFGDTQYF.

The J gene is TRBJ2-7, the V gene TRBV27; 9 positions match TRBD1. J gave up 5 bases and V 3 bases, and 8 bases lay outside the gene matches. Germline V gives CDR1 MNHEY, CDR2 SMNVEV (reference sequence). This CDR3 has 15 residues. The CDR3 DNA sequence: TGTGCCAGCAGTTTCATAGGGACAGGGATACACGAGCAGTACTTC. Its protein is CASSFIGTGIHEQYF.

The chain carries TRBV18 and TRBJ1-3; no clear D. Trimming removed 6 bases at V and 3 bases at J, with 6 bases between. The CDR3 contains 12 residues. Germline V gene data show CDR1 as KGHSH and CDR2 as LQKENI. This CDR3 is CASSELGNTIYF. In nucleotides, the CDR3 is TGTGCCAGCTCGGAGCTTGGAAACACCATATATTTT. The full variable domain, completed using reference TRBV18 and TRBJ1-3, is NAGVMQNPRHLVRRRGQEARLRCSPMKGHSHVYWYRQLPEEGLKFMVYLQKENIIDESGMPKERFSAEFPKEGPSILRIQQVVRGDSAAYFCASSELGNTIYFGEGSWLTVV.

The chain links TRBV7-6 to TRBJ1-1; possibly TRBD1 for D (6 bases). CDR1 is SGHVS and CDR2 is FNYEAQ in the germline V gene. Trimming stripped 2 bases from V and 7 bases from J, with 14 bases between. The CDR3 has 14 amino acids. CDR3 DNA sequence: TGTGCCAGCAGCTTATATGATGGGGGCGGTGAAGCTTTCTTT. This codes for CASSLYDGGGEAFF.

This sequence joins TRBV10-3 and TRBJ2-1; 9 positions match TRBD1. Losses at the gene ends were 2 bases for V and 4 bases for J; bases not matched to a gene: 9. The CDR3 totals 17 residues. The germline CDR1 and CDR2 sequences are ENHRY and SYGVKD. CDR3 nucleotides: TGTGCCATCAGTGAGAACCTGGGACAGGGTAGGTACAATGAGCAGTTCTTC. This sequence encodes CAISENLGQGRYNEQFF.

This clone was seen just once. V gene TRBV7-6 combines with J gene TRBJ2-7, with 11 bases aligning to TRBD2. In germline, CDR1 is SGHVS, CDR2 FNYEAQ. The junction had 8 bases not matched to a gene; V was cut back by 6 bases and J by 7 bases. CDR3 length equals 14 residues. This CDR3 reads CASSVAGGLPEQYF. The CDR3 DNA sequence: TGTGCCAGCAGTGTAGCGGGAGGGCTACCGGAGCAGTACTTC.

This clone was seen once. This sequence joins TRBV13 and TRBJ2-1, with TRBD2 matching over 14 bases. CDR1 is PRHDT and CDR2 is FYEKMQ in the germline V gene (reference sequence). V gave up 3 bases and J gave up 0 bases; unmatched junction bases: 16. The CDR3 extends over 22 amino acids. The DNA of the CDR3 is TGTGCCAGCAGCTTCGCCGCGAAGACTAGCGGGAGGGCCTTTAGCTCCTACAATGAGCAGTTCTTC. This translates into CASSFAAKTSGRAFSSYNEQFF.

This clone was seen a single time. The chain combines TRBV9 with TRBJ2-1; D ambiguous. V lost 3 bases, J lost 5 bases, and 9 bases lay in between. The CDR3 totals 13 residues. Looked up from germline, CDR1 is SGDLS and CDR2 is YYNGEE. CDR3 protein: CASSDNLNNEQFF. The CDR3 coding sequence is TGTGCCAGCAGCGATAACTTGAACAATGAGCAGTTCTTC.

The chain couples TRBV9 to TRBJ2-3; 11 bases match TRBD2. The CDR3 is 16 amino acids. Germline V gene lookup returns CDR1 SGDLS and CDR2 YYNGEE. The ends lost 0 bases at V and 8 bases at J; junction bases unmatched: 8. As DNA, the CDR3 is TGTGCCAGCAGCGTAGGGAAGGGACTAGCGGATGCTACGCAGTATTTT. Encoded protein: CASSVGKGLADATQYF.

V is TRBV6-1 and J is TRBJ2-3, with D tentatively TRBD2 (6 bases). V lost 4 bases to trimming and J lost 0 bases, with 11 bases between them. The V gene's germline CDR1 is MNHNS and CDR2 SASEGT. The length of the CDR3 is 15 residues. The CDR3 bases are TGTGCCAGCAGTGTACCTAGCGTGAGCACAGATACGCAGTATTTT. Translating gives CASSVPSVSTDTQYF.

The chain combines TRBV28 with TRBJ2-3; TRBD1 matches at 8 bases. V gave up 8 bases and J gave up 3 bases; unmatched junction bases: 4. Germline V lookup: CDR1 MDHEN, CDR2 SYDVKM. The CDR3 has 13 amino acids. CDR3 sequence reads: CASDRGQTDTQYF. CDR3 nucleotides: TGTGCCAGCGACAGGGGCCAAACAGATACGCAGTATTTT.

The chain is built from TRBV7-2 and TRBJ2-3; 12 bases align to TRBD1. This CDR3 region has 18 residues. CDR1 is SGHTA, CDR2 FQGNSA, per germline. V lost 1 base and J lost 6; bases outside the gene matches: 11. CDR3 in amino acids: CASSLGPGQGARGDTQYF. DNA of the CDR3: TGTGCCAGCAGCTTAGGGCCGGGACAGGGGGCCCGGGGGGATACGCAGTATTTT.

This chain uses TRBV28 with TRBJ1-4; D ambiguous. This CDR3 contains 11 residues. Trimming took 3 bases from V and 13 from J, leaving 9 bases between them. The germline V gene has CDR1 MDHEN and CDR2 SYDVKM. This chain's CDR3 is CASSFEGALFF. The CDR3 DNA is TGTGCCAGCAGTTTTGAGGGAGCACTGTTTTTT.

V usage is TRBV19 and J usage is TRBJ2-7; possibly TRBD1 for D (6 bases). Germline CDR1 is LNHDA and CDR2 is SQIVND (reference sequence). There are 14 residues in the CDR3. V lost 10 bases, J lost 0 bases, and 16 bases lay in between. Here the CDR3 reads CATQGTGSSYEQYF. The CDR3 DNA reads TGTGCCACCCAGGGCACAGGGAGCTCCTACGAGCAGTACTTC.

The chain couples TRBV28 to TRBJ2-7; maybe TRBD2 (6 bases). This CDR3 region has 12 residues. The V end lost 7 bases, the J end lost 2 bases, and 9 bases lay between the germline ends. Germline CDR1 reads MDHEN; CDR2 reads SYDVKM. CDR3 sequence reads: CASNSGPYEQYF. The CDR3 nucleotides are TGTGCCAGCAATAGCGGCCCCTACGAGCAGTACTTC.